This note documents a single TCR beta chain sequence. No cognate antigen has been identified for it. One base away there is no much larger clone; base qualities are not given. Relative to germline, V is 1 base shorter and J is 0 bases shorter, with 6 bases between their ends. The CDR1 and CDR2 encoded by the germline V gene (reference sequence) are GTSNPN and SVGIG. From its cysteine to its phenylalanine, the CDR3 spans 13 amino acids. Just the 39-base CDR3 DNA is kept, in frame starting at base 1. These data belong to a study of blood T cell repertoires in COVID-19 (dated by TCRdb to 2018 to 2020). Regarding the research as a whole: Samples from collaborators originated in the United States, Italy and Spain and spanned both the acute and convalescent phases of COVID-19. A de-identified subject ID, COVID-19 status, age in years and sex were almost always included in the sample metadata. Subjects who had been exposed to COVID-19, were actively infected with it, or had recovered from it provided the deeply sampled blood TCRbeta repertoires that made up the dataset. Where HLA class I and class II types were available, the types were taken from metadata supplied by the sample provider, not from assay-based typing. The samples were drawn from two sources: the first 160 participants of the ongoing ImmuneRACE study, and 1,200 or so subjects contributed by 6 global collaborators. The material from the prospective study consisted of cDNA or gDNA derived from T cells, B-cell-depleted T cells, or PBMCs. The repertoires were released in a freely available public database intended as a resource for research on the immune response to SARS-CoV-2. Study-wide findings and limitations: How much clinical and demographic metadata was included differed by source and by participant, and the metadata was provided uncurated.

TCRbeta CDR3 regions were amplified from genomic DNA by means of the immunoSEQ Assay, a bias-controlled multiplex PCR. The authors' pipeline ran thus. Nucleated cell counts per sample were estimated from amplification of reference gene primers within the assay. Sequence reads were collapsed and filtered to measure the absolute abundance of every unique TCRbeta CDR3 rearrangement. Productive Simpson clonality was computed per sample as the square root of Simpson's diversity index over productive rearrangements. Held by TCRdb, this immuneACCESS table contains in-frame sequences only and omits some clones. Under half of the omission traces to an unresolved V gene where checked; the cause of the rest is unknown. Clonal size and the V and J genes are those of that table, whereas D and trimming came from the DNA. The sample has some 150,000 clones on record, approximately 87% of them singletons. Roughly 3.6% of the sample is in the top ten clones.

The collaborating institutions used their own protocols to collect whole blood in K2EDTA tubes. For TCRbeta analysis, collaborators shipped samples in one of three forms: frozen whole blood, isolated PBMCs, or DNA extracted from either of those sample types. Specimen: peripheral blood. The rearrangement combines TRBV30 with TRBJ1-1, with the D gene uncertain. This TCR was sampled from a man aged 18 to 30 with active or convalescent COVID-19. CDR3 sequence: CAWSGQLNTEAFF. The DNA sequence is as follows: TGTGCCTGGAGTGGCCAGTTGAACACTGAAGCTTTCTTT. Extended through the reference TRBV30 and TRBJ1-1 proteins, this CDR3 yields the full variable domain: SQTIHQWPATLVQPVGSPLSLECTVEGTSNPNLYWYRQAAGRGLQLLFYSVGIGQISSEVPQNLSASRPQDRQFILSSKKLLLSDSGFYLCAWSGQLNTEAFFGQGTRLTVV.